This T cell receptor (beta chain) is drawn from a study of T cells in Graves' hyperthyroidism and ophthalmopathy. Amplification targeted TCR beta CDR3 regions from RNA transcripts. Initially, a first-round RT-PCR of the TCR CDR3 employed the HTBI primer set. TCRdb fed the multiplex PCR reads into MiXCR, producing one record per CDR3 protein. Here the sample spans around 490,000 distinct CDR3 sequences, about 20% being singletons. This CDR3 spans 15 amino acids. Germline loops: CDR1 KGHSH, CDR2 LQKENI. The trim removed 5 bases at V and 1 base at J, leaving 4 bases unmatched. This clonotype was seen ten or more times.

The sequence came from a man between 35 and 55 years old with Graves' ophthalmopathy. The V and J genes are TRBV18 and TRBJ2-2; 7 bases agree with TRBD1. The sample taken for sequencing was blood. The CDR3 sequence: CASSVRQGNTGELFF. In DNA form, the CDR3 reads TGTGCCAGCTCAGTACGACAGGGGAACACCGGGGAGCTGTTTTTT.